This T cell receptor beta chain originates from a study of blood T cell repertoires in COVID-19. The wider study: COVID-19 samples collected from the United States, Italy and Spain covered acute and convalescent phases. The analysed material was cDNA or gDNA that came from T cells, B-cell-depleted T cells, or PBMCs.

As processed by the authors: Reference gene primer amplification gave estimated nucleated cell counts. The table came from immunoSEQ multiplex PCR; TCRdb's copy has only in-frame clones and leaves some out. V and J calls and clone size are given by that table; D and trimming were obtained from the DNA. The sample yields roughly 260,000 clones, about 87% seen once. The CDR3 extends over 14 amino acids. Germline assignment: CDR1 LNHDA and CDR2 SQIVND (reference sequence). V shed 1 base and J 7 bases; nucleotides not matched to a gene: 6. Specimen: peripheral blood. This rearrangement joins TRBV19 to TRBJ2-5, with TRBD2 matching 7 bases. This TCR was recovered from a man between 60 and 70 years old who had recovered from COVID-19. The CDR3, as DNA: TGTGCCAGTAGTATAGTAGGAGGGGAGGGGACCCAGTACTTC. It yields the protein CASSIVGGEGTQYF.